This entry lists 20 T cell receptor beta chains sequenced from one sample in a study of blood T cell repertoires in COVID-19. This table comes from immunoSEQ multiplex PCR, and its TCRdb copy is limited to in-frame clones, with some not included. The table shows approximately 380,000 clones, with about 89% occurring only once. Sequencing was performed on PBMCs or T cells enriched from blood (not recorded which). Receptor source: a woman aged 40-49 years who had been exposed to COVID-19.

The chain recombines TRBV20-1 with TRBJ1-4; 7 bases are a match to TRBD1. V gave up 3 bases and J gave up 3 bases; unmatched junction bases: 19. Germline assignment: CDR1 DFQATT and CDR2 SNEGSKA (reference sequence). The CDR3 totals 19 residues. DNA of the CDR3: TGCAGTGCTAGTGGGCGACAGGGTCTACTTAGGGGATCTAATGAAAAACTGTTTTTT. Its translation: CSASGRQGLLRGSNEKLFF.

The genes are TRBV5-1 and TRBJ2-7; perhaps TRBD2 as D (5 bases). Germline V gives CDR1 SGHRS, CDR2 YFSETQ. CDR3 size: 15 residues. V dropped 1 base and J dropped 2 bases, with 13 bases sitting between them. CDR3 DNA sequence: TGCGCCAGCAGCTTGCTCCCCGGGAATACCTACGAGCAGTACTTC. Its protein product is CASSLLPGNTYEQYF.

The chain employs TRBV5-8 and TRBJ2-7; 7 bases fit TRBD2. The junction had 9 bases not matched to a gene; V was cut back by 2 bases and J by 4 bases. Germline V gene lookup returns CDR1 SGHTS and CDR2 YDEGEE. The CDR3 runs 15 residues. CDR3 bases: TGTGCCAGCAGCTTTGGGCGGGGGAGTTCATACGAGCAGTACTTC. This encodes CASSFGRGSSYEQYF.

The chain recombines TRBV7-2 with TRBJ2-7; 12 bases map to TRBD2. In germline, CDR1 is SGHTA, CDR2 FQGNSA. The V segment lost 5 bases and the J segment 4 bases; nucleotides outside the gene matches: 6. There are 15 residues in the CDR3. Written as DNA, the CDR3 is TGTGCCAGCAGCAAAACCGGGACTAGCGGGTACGAGCAGTACTTC. This translates into CASSKTGTSGYEQYF.

CDR3 coding DNA: TGTGCCAGCAGCTTAGGACAGGGCGGCGGCACTGAAGCTTTCTTT. Its protein product is CASSLGQGGGTEAFF. The V call is TRBV7-6, the J call TRBJ1-1; TRBD1 aligns across 7 bases. This CDR3 is 15 amino acids long. Trimming removed 1 base from V and 4 bases from J; junction bases left unmatched: 6. Germline assignment: CDR1 SGHVS and CDR2 FNYEAQ.

The rearrangement joins TRBV11-2 to TRBJ2-5; D gene unclear. The germline V gene has CDR1 SGHAT and CDR2 FQNNGV. Trimming pared 0 bases from V and 7 bases from J, leaving 6 bases between. The CDR3 has 12 residues. CDR3 protein: CASSLESGTQYF. The CDR3 DNA sequence: TGTGCCAGCAGCTTAGAGTCGGGGACCCAGTACTTC.

V and J are TRBV9 and TRBJ2-1, with TRBD2 matching over 14 bases. CDR1 is SGDLS, CDR2 YYNGEE, per germline. The CDR3 spans 17 residues. V lost 0 bases, J lost 8 bases, and 7 bases stayed unmatched. CDR3 residues: CASSVEGTSGGFYEQFF. The CDR3 nucleotides read TGTGCCAGCAGCGTAGAAGGGACTAGCGGGGGCTTCTATGAGCAGTTCTTC.

In its sample, this clone was seen once. The V and J genes are TRBV27 and TRBJ2-7; D is uncertain. V was trimmed by 5 bases and J by 5 bases, leaving 13 bases between them. Germline-derived CDR1 and CDR2 are MNHEY and SMNVEV (reference sequence). This CDR3 region has 13 residues. DNA of the CDR3: TGTGCCAGCAGTCCCCACACACGGGACGAGCAGTACTTC. This gives the protein CASSPHTRDEQYF.

The rearrangement uses TRBV20-1 and TRBJ2-7, with TRBD2 matching over 7 bases. Germline CDR1 DFQATT, CDR2 SNEGSKA (reference sequence). The trim removed 5 bases at V and 7 bases at J, leaving 5 bases unmatched. This CDR3 region has 11 residues. The CDR3 region is CSAFFGGEQYF. The CDR3 nucleotides are TGCAGTGCTTTTTTCGGGGGGGAGCAGTACTTC.

The chain joins TRBV18 to TRBJ2-5; weak D call: TRBD2 (5 bases). CDR1 and CDR2 from the germline V gene are KGHSH and LQKENI. Trimming took 0 bases from V and 4 from J, leaving 6 bases between them. The CDR3 runs to 13 residues. The CDR3 DNA follows: TGTGCCAGCTCACCACCGGCGGGAGAGACCCAGTACTTC. This gives the protein CASSPPAGETQYF.

The chain recombines TRBV19 with TRBJ2-1; 11 nucleotides match TRBD2. CDR1 is LNHDA, CDR2 SQIVND, per germline (reference sequence). The CDR3 has 19 amino acids. V lost 3 bases, J lost 0 bases, and 10 bases stayed unmatched. The CDR3 DNA follows: TGTGCCAGTAGTATGGCAGGGACTAGCGGTCTGAGCTCCTACAATGAGCAGTTCTTC. It translates to CASSMAGTSGLSSYNEQFF. Filled out from reference TRBV19 and TRBJ2-1, the complete variable domain reads DGGITQSPKYLFRKEGQNVTLSCEQNLNHDAMYWYRQDPGQGLRLIYYSQIVNDFQKGDIAEGYSVSREKKESFPLTVTSAQKNPTAFYLCASSMAGTSGLSSYNEQFFGPGTRLTVL.

This clone was recorded once. This same CDR3 is encoded by further DNA sequences in the sample. V is TRBV5-1 and J is TRBJ1-2, with TRBD1 identical over 10 bases. The length of the CDR3 is 12 residues. From germline, CDR1 is SGHRS and CDR2 YFSETQ. Trimming took 4 bases from V and 7 from J; bases not matched to a gene: 1. The CDR3 spells CASSRDRGGYTF. In nucleotides, the CDR3 is TGCGCCAGCAGCAGGGACAGGGGTGGCTACACCTTC.

The chain couples TRBV7-9 to TRBJ1-1; no clear D gene. The V end was cut by 6 bases, the J end by 3 bases, with 17 bases between. Germline CDR1 is SEHNR and CDR2 is FQNEAQ (reference sequence). The length of the CDR3 is 15 residues. The CDR3: CASSRPAGGDTEAFF. The CDR3 DNA reads TGTGCCAGCAGTCGCCCTGCGGGCGGGGACACTGAAGCTTTCTTT.

This chain joins TRBV19 and TRBJ1-6, with 9 positions matching TRBD1. Germline V gene lookup returns CDR1 LNHDA and CDR2 SQIVND (reference sequence). Trimming cost V 6 bases and J 7 bases; bases outside gene matches: 10. There are 16 residues in the CDR3. The CDR3 DNA reads as TGTGCCAGTAGCCACGGACAGGGGAGTCCCAATTCACCCCTCCACTTT. It translates to CASSHGQGSPNSPLHF.

Here the CDR3 DNA reads TGTGCCAGCACCGGAGGAGGGGCTGAAGCTTTCTTT. It codes for CASTGGGAEAFF. V is TRBV12-3 or TRBV12-4 and J is TRBJ1-1, with D possibly matching TRBD1 (5 bases). The CDR3 has 12 amino acids. Between the trimmed V and J ends, which lost 7 bases and 6 bases, there was a span of 12 bases.

The V call is TRBV5-4, the J call TRBJ1-1, with a weak D call TRBD1 (6 bases). Trimming shortened V by 6 bases and J by 5 bases, and 17 bases separated the two germline ends. The germline V gene encodes CDR1 SGHNT and CDR2 YYREEE (reference sequence). The CDR3 loop spans 14 amino acids. CDR3 nucleotides: TGTGCCAGCAACCAGCAGGGGAGTTTTACTGAAGCTTTCTTT. This gives the protein CASNQQGSFTEAFF. The entire variable domain, with the rest obtained from reference TRBV5-4 and TRBJ1-1, is as follows: ETGVTQSPTHLIKTRGQQVTLRCSSQSGHNTVSWYQQALGQGPQFIFQYYREEENGRGNFPPRFSGLQFPNYSSELNVNALELDDSALYLCASNQQGSFTEAFFGQGTRLTVV.

J is TRBJ1-4 and V is TRBV2; 8 bases agree with TRBD1. CDR3 size: 14 residues. J lost 8 bases, V lost 6 bases, and 8 bases had no gene match. The germline V gene has CDR1 SNHLY and CDR2 FYNNEI. The CDR3 DNA reads as TGTGCCAGCAGGTCGACAGGGGTTGACGAAAAACTGTTTTTT. It translates to CASRSTGVDEKLFF.

This clone was seen only once. The rearrangement uses TRBV11-3 and TRBJ2-1; tentatively, D is TRBD2 (5 bases). V was cut by 5 bases and J by 6 bases, with 17 bases left in between. Germline CDR1 and CDR2: SGHNT and YENEEA. There are 15 residues in the CDR3. CDR3 bases: TGTGCCAGCAGCCACTTAGGCGGGCTCCTCAATGAGCAGTTCTTC. Amino acids: CASSHLGGLLNEQFF.

The genes are TRBV2 and TRBJ1-5; D is undetermined. The ends were cut back, 6 bases at V and 0 bases at J, with 6 bases in the middle. In germline, CDR1 is SNHLY, CDR2 FYNNEI. This CDR3 spans 13 amino acids. In DNA form, the CDR3 reads TGTGCCAGCAGCGAGTTTAGCAATCAGCCCCAGCATTTT. It translates to CASSEFSNQPQHF.

The gene calls are TRBV30 and TRBJ2-7, with TRBD2 as a possible D gene (7 bases). In germline, CDR1 is GTSNPN, CDR2 SVGIG (reference sequence). This CDR3 is built from 17 residues. Deletions cut 2 bases from V and 3 bases from J, with 23 bases between. The CDR3 DNA sequence: TGTGCCTGGAGTAGAAAAATCCTCAGGGGAGGGTTCTACGAGCAGTACTTC. Residues: CAWSRKILRGGFYEQYF.